This paragraph reports one T cell receptor (beta chain). The antigen remains unidentified. Germline is not matched at one junction end, which may reflect a read error. This CDR3 region has 16 residues. The V gene's germline CDR1 is SEHNR and CDR2 FQNEAQ (reference sequence). 60 Vbeta and 13 Jbeta primers were used in PCR. The repertoire was sequenced with immunoSEQ multiplex PCR; TCRdb's copy has only in-frame clones and lacks some. The table shows 90,000 to 100,000 clones, with more than 70% occurring only once. The sample comes from a study of cytomegalovirus exposure and HLA in healthy donors. Study-wide results and caveats: The study labeled more than 150 TCR beta chains cytomegalovirus-associated.

The chain employs TRBV7-9 and TRBJ2-1; a possible D gene is TRBD2 (5 bases). The receptor's source is a female donor in good health and CMV-seronegative. Sequenced input: PBMCs. CDR3 nucleotides: TGTTCCAGCAGCTTCATAGGGCGGGCCGTTTACAATGAGCAGTTCTTC. Its translation: CSSSFIGRAVYNEQFF.